Following are 18 T cell receptor beta chains from one sample sequenced in a study of shared clonotypes between healthy human individuals. Cells designated naive CD8 were CD45RO-negative and were positively selected for CCR7, with terminally differentiated effector memory CD45RA+ cells excluded. Measured with immunoSEQ multiplex PCR; TCRdb has only the in-frame clones, and not every one. The sample has millions of clones, less than 95% seen once. The sequenced material came from naive CD8+ T cells sorted from blood. The receptors derive from a man aged 18 to 29 in good health.

This clone is a singleton in its sample. The genes are TRBV11-2 and TRBJ2-3; 9 bases agree with TRBD1. The CDR3 covers 16 residues. Germline trimming cut 1 base from V and 7 bases from J; bases unmatched to any gene: 9. Germline V gene data show CDR1 as SGHAT and CDR2 as FQNNGV. The CDR3: CASSLGRDREYNTQYF. The CDR3 DNA reads TGTGCCAGCAGCTTAGGCCGGGACAGGGAATATAATACGCAGTATTTT.

This clone occurred a few times. The chain joins TRBV10-1 to TRBJ1-1, with 8 bases that match TRBD1. There are 13 residues in the CDR3. Germline-derived CDR1 and CDR2 are WNHNN and SYGVQD (reference sequence). V lost 6 bases, J lost 4 bases, and 4 bases stayed unmatched. The CDR3 nucleotides are TGCGCCAGCAGCATTACAGGGGGCACTGAAGCTTTCTTT. It encodes CASSITGGTEAFF.

The CDR3 coding sequence is TGCGCCAGCAGCCAAGAAACAGGGGTCGAGACCCAGTACTTC. Translated, it gives CASSQETGVETQYF. The V and J genes are TRBV4-1 and TRBJ2-5; the match to TRBD1 covers 7 bases. The CDR3 loop spans 14 amino acids. J was trimmed by 5 bases and V by 0 bases; bases with no gene match: 3. Germline CDR1 and CDR2: MGHRA and YSYEKL.

The V and J genes are TRBV7-9 and TRBJ2-3; either TRBD1 or TRBD2 may supply D (6 bases each). Germline V gene data show CDR1 as SEHNR and CDR2 as FQNEAQ (reference sequence). V lost 2 bases, J lost 3 bases, and 18 bases lay in between. The CDR3 has 17 amino acids. Written as DNA, the CDR3 is TGTGCCAGCAGCTTATGGACAGCCCCCAGCGGGACAGATACGCAGTATTTT. This gives the protein CASSLWTAPSGTDTQYF.

A single count supports this clone. V gene TRBV15 combines with J gene TRBJ2-3; perhaps TRBD2 as D (5 bases). This CDR3 has 13 amino acids. Trimming left V 7 bases short and J 5 bases short, with 13 bases between. Per germline, CDR1 LNHNV and CDR2 YYDKDF (reference sequence). The CDR3 sequence is CATNPGSGDTQYF. The CDR3 DNA is TGTGCCACCAACCCGGGATCCGGAGATACGCAGTATTTT.

The genes are TRBV11-3 and TRBJ2-1, with a weak D call TRBD1 (6 bases). Germline assignment: CDR1 SGHNT and CDR2 YENEEA. The CDR3 spans 15 residues. With 5 bases removed from V and 5 bases from J, the gap between germline ends came to 16 bases. This CDR3 is CASSRQGGNDNEQFF. The CDR3 DNA reads TGTGCCAGCAGCCGTCAAGGGGGAAACGACAATGAGCAGTTCTTC.

V usage is TRBV7-8 and J usage is TRBJ1-1; D gene unclear. Trimming took 5 bases from V and 6 from J, leaving 10 bases between them. Germline-derived CDR1 and CDR2 are SGHVS and FQNEAQ. The CDR3 runs to 12 residues. Here the CDR3 DNA reads TGTGCCAGCAGCACAGAGAGGCCTGAAGCTTTCTTT. This translates into CASSTERPEAFF.

This sequence joins TRBV30 and TRBJ1-1; the match to TRBD1 covers 7 bases. The V gene end was trimmed by 4 bases and the J gene end by 1 base; junction bases not matched to a gene: 9. The CDR3 extends over 15 amino acids. Germline CDR1 and CDR2: GTSNPN and SVGIG (reference sequence). The CDR3, as DNA: TGTGCCTGGACCTCGTCGGGACAGTGGAACACTGAAGCTTTCTTT. Protein product: CAWTSSGQWNTEAFF. Filled out from reference TRBV30 and TRBJ1-1, the complete variable domain reads SQTIHQWPATLVQPVGSPLSLECTVEGTSNPNLYWYRQAAGRGLQLLFYSVGIGQISSEVPQNLSASRPQDRQFILSSKKLLLSDSGFYLCAWTSSGQWNTEAFFGQGTRLTVV.

The chain uses TRBV4-1 and TRBJ1-2; the D is unclear. This CDR3 spans 14 amino acids. The germline gives CDR1 MGHRA, CDR2 YSYEKL. V was shortened by 3 bases and J by 1 base, with 9 bases between the two germline ends. The CDR3 protein is CASSQPYGNYGYTF. CDR3 nucleotide sequence: TGCGCCAGCAGCCAGCCCTATGGTAACTATGGCTACACCTTC.

The chain is built from TRBV4-3 and TRBJ2-7; TRBD1 matches at 10 bases. The CDR3 contains 15 residues. With V trimmed by 1 base and J by 0 bases, 0 bases remained unmatched. The germline CDR1 and CDR2 sequences are LGHNA and YSLEER. The CDR3 is CASSQGDRGSYEQYF. The CDR3 DNA reads as TGCGCCAGCAGCCAAGGGGACAGGGGCTCCTACGAGCAGTACTTC.

The chain combines TRBV13 with TRBJ2-7; D perhaps matches TRBD1 (6 bases). Germline V CDR1 and CDR2: PRHDT, FYEKMQ (reference sequence). This CDR3 contains 15 residues. V was cut by 5 bases and J by 5 bases, with 19 bases left in between. Here the CDR3 reads CASSPGPPTGNEQYF. The CDR3 DNA reads as TGTGCCAGCAGCCCAGGACCCCCGACAGGTAACGAGCAGTACTTC.

This chain links TRBV7-2 with TRBJ2-1; 13 nucleotides match TRBD2. The germline gives CDR1 SGHTA, CDR2 FQGNSA. The CDR3 length is 17 residues. Trimming at V came to 5 bases and at J to 7 bases, leaving 11 bases not matched to a gene. The CDR3 sequence: CASSHTSGGAPRNEQFF. CDR3 nucleotides: TGTGCCAGCAGCCATACTAGCGGGGGGGCCCCCAGGAATGAGCAGTTCTTC.

The chain recombines TRBV5-6 with TRBJ1-1; 12 bases are a match to TRBD1. J gave up 1 base and V 3 bases, and 1 base lay outside the gene matches. The CDR3 spans 15 residues. The germline CDR1 and CDR2 sequences are SGHDT and YYEEEE. CDR3 loop: CASSWGQGANTEAFF. CDR3 nucleotides: TGTGCCAGCAGCTGGGGACAGGGGGCGAACACTGAAGCTTTCTTT.

The V gene is TRBV30, the J gene TRBJ1-6, with D hard to call. The CDR3 consists of 13 residues. Trimming left V 1 base short and J 5 bases short, with 6 bases between. Germline CDR1 reads GTSNPN; CDR2 reads SVGIG (reference sequence). The CDR3 DNA follows: TGTGCCTGGAGTGGAAATGATAATTCACCCCTCCACTTT. Its protein product is CAWSGNDNSPLHF.

The chain recombines TRBV5-4 with TRBJ1-2, with D possibly matching TRBD1 (6 bases). The V and J ends lost 3 bases and 3 bases respectively, with 15 bases between them. The length of the CDR3 is 15 residues. Germline V CDR1 and CDR2: SGHNT, YYREEE (reference sequence). CDR3 in amino acids: CASSSGGGPDYGYTF. The CDR3 bases are TGTGCCAGCAGCTCGGGGGGGGGCCCGGACTATGGCTACACCTTC.

This chain connects TRBV10-3 to TRBJ2-7, with D perhaps given as TRBD1 or TRBD2 (5 bases each). This CDR3 has 14 residues. The germline CDR1 and CDR2 sequences are ENHRY and SYGVKD. V lost 2 bases to trimming and J lost 3 bases, with 11 bases between them. The CDR3 sequence: CAISEGGADYEQYF. The CDR3 DNA follows: TGTGCCATCAGTGAGGGGGGAGCAGACTACGAGCAGTACTTC.

V and J are TRBV10-1 and TRBJ2-1, with D perhaps TRBD1 or TRBD2 (5 bases each). V was trimmed by 3 bases and J by 6 bases, leaving 12 bases between them. The CDR3 loop spans 14 amino acids. Per germline, CDR1 WNHNN and CDR2 SYGVQD (reference sequence). The CDR3 here is CASSESGTLNEQFF. As DNA, the CDR3 is TGCGCCAGCAGTGAATCCGGGACCCTCAATGAGCAGTTCTTC.

CDR3 sequence reads: CASSWGGSPYEQYF. The CDR3 DNA reads TGTGCCAGCAGTTGGGGGGGCAGCCCCTACGAGCAGTACTTC. The rearrangement links TRBV2 to TRBJ2-7, with D maybe TRBD2 (7 bases). The germline CDR1 and CDR2 sequences are SNHLY and FYNNEI. The CDR3 spans 14 residues. Trimming took off 5 bases at V and 2 bases at J, with 13 bases between the two ends.